The clone carrying this TCR beta chain was recorded only once. This entry is derived from a study of cytotoxic CD8 clonotypes in ibrutinib-treated CLL. Study overall: Researchers reported 11 relapsed/refractory and under 16 treatment-naive patients, 17 to 18 of them IGHV unmutated.

Assay: immunoSEQ multiplex PCR; the TCRdb copy retains only in-frame clones and omits some. Of approximately 17,000 clones in the sample, about 70% were seen once. Germline values: CDR1 SGDLS, CDR2 YYNGEE. The CDR3 covers 15 residues. V was shortened by 2 bases and J by 0 bases, with 9 bases between the two germline ends. The receptor comes from a human donor with chronic lymphocytic leukemia. This sequence joins TRBV9 and TRBJ1-3; TRBD1 is a possible D gene (5 bases). This specimen consisted of PBMCs, obtained before ibrutinib treatment. In DNA form, the CDR3 reads TGTGCCAGCAGCGTTCAAGGGGCCTCTGGAAACACCATATATTTT. Translation gives CASSVQGASGNTIYF.